A single T cell receptor beta chain is shown here with its context. In the authors' workflow: By means of reference gene primer amplification, nucleated cell counts were estimated. The protocol was immunoSEQ multiplex PCR, while the TCRdb copy is restricted to in-frame clones and leaves out a portion. The D gene and trimming were derived from the DNA, and the V and J assignments and clone size from that table. The sample gives 200,000 to 250,000 clones, around 90% of which show up once; around 1.2% is in the top ten. The data were obtained in a study of blood T cell repertoires in COVID-19. The overall study: Whether acute or convalescent, the COVID-19 samples came from the United States, Italy and Spain. PBMCs, B-cell-depleted T cells, or T cells provided the cDNA or gDNA that made up the material.

The CDR3 has 14 residues. V lost 7 bases and J 5 bases, leaving 16 bases between the germline ends. Germline lookup yields CDR1 SGHAT and CDR2 FQNNGV. The sample comprised peripheral blood. This chain joins TRBV11-2 and TRBJ2-3, with unresolved D. This clonotype was obtained from a man younger than 40 with acute or convalescent COVID-19. The CDR3 coding sequence is TGTGCCAGCATCCTTACCGAGCAGGAAGATACGCAGTATTTT. Protein product: CASILTEQEDTQYF.